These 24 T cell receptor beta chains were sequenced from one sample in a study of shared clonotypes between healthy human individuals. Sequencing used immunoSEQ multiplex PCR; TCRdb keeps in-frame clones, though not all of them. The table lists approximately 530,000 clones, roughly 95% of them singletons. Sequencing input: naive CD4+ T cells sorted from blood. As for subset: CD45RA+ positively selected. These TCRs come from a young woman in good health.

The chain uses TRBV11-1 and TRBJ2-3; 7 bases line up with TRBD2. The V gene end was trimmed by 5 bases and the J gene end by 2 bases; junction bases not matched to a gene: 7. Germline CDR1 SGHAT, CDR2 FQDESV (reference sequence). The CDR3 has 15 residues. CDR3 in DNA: TGTGCCAGCAGCCGGGGGGTAGAACCCACAGATACGCAGTATTTT. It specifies CASSRGVEPTDTQYF. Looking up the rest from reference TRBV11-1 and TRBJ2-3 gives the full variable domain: EAEVAQSPRYKITEKSQAVAFWCDPISGHATLYWYRQILGQGPELLVQFQDESVVDDSQLPKDRFSAERLKGVDSTLKIQPAELGDSAMYLCASSRGVEPTDTQYFGPGTRLTVL.

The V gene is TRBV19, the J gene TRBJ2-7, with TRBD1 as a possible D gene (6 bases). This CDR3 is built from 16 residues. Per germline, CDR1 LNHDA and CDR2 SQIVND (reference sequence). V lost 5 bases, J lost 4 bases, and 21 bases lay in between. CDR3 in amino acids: CASSPLGDDRKYEQYF. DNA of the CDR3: TGTGCCAGTAGTCCCCTGGGCGACGACAGGAAATACGAGCAGTACTTC.

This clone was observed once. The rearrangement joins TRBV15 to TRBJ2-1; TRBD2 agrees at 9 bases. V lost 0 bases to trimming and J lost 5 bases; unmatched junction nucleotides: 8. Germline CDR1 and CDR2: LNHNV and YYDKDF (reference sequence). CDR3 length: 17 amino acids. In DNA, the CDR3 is TGTGCCACCAGCAGAGATAGGTTGGCGGGAGGGCACAATGAGCAGTTCTTC. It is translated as CATSRDRLAGGHNEQFF. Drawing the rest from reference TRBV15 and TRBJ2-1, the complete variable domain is DAMVIQNPRYQVTQFGKPVTLSCSQTLNHNVMYWYQQKSSQAPKLLFHYYDKDFNNEADTPDNFQSRRPNTSFCFLDIRSPGLGDTAMYLCATSRDRLAGGHNEQFFGPGTRLTVL.

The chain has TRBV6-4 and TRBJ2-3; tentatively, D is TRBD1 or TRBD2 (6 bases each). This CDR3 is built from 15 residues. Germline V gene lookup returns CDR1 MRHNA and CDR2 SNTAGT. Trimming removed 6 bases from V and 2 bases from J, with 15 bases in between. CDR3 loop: CASSAGHLDTDTQYF. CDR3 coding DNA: TGTGCCAGCAGCGCGGGACACCTAGACACAGATACGCAGTATTTT.

Written as DNA, the CDR3 is TGTGCCACCAGCGGGTTTTCCCCCAGCTTTAATAATGAAAAACTGTTTTTT. Translating it yields CATSGFSPSFNNEKLFF. The chain carries TRBV15 and TRBJ1-4; D not certain. V was cut by 5 bases and J by 4 bases, with 20 bases left in between. Germline V CDR1 and CDR2: LNHNV, YYDKDF (reference sequence). There are 17 residues in the CDR3.

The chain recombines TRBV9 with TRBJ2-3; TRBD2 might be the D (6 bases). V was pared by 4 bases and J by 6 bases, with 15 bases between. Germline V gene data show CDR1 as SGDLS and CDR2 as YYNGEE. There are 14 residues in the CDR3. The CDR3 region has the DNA TGTGCCAGCAGCCCCGGGACTGCCACCGATACGCAGTATTTT. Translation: CASSPGTATDTQYF.

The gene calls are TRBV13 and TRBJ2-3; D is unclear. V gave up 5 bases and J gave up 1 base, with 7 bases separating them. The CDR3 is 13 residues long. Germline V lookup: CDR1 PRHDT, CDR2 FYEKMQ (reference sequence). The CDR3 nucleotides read TGTGCCAGCAGCCCCCGAGGCACAGATACGCAGTATTTT. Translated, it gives CASSPRGTDTQYF.

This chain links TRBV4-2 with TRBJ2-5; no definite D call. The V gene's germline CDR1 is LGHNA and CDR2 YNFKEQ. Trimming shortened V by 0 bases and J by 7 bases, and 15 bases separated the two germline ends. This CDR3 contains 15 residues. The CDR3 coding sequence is TGTGCCAGCAGCCAAGATCTGGTATACCCAGGGACCCAGTACTTC. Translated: CASSQDLVYPGTQYF.

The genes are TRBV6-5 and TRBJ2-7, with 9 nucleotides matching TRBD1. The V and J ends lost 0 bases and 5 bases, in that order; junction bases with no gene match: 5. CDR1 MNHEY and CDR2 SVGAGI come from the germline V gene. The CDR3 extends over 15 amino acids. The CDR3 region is CASSYSGTGYDEQYF. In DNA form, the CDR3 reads TGTGCCAGCAGTTACTCAGGGACAGGGTACGACGAGCAGTACTTC.

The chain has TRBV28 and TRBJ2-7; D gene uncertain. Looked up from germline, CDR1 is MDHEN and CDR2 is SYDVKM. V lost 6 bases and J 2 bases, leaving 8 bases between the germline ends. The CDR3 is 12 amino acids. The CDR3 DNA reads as TGTGCCAGCAGCACACCTCCCTACGAGCAGTACTTC. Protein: CASSTPPYEQYF.

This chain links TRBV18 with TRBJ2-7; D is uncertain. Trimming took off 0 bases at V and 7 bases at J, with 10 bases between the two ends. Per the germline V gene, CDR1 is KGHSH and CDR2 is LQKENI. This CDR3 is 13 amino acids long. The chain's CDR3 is CASSPPQDGEQYF. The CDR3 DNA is TGTGCCAGCTCACCACCCCAGGACGGAGAGCAGTACTTC.

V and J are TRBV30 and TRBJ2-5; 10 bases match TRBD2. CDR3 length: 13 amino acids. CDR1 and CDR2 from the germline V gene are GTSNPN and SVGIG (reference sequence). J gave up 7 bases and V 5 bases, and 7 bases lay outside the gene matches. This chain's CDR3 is CAWGLAEIGTQYF. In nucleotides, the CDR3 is TGTGCCTGGGGACTAGCGGAAATTGGGACCCAGTACTTC.

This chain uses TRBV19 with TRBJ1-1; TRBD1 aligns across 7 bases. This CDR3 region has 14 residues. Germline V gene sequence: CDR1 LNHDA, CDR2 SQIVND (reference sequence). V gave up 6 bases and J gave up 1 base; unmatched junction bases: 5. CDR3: CASRTGLGNTEAFF. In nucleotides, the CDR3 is TGTGCCAGTAGGACAGGGTTGGGGAACACTGAAGCTTTCTTT.

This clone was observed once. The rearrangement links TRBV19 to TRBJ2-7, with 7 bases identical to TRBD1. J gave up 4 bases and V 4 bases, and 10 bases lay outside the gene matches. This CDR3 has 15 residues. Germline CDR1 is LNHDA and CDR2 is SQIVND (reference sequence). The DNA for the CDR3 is TGTGCCAGTAGTACGACAGGGCTCAGAACGTACGAGCAGTACTTC. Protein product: CASSTTGLRTYEQYF.

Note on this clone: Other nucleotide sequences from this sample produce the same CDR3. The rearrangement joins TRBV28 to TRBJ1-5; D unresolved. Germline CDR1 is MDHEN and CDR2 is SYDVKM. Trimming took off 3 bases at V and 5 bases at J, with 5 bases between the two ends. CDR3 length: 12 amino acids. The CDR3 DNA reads TGTGCCAGCAGTTTCAGAGATCAGCCCCAGCATTTT. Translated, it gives CASSFRDQPQHF.

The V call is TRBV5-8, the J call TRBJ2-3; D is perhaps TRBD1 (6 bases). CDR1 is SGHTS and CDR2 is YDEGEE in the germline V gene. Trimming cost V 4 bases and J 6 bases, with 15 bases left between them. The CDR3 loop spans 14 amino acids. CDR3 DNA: TGTGCCAGCAGCCAAGGACAGATCCGGGATACGCAGTATTTT. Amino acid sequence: CASSQGQIRDTQYF.

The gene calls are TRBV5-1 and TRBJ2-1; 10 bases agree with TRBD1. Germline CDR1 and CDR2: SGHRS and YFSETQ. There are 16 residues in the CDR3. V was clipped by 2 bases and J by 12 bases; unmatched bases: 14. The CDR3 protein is CASSLAPGQGSQGQFF. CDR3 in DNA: TGCGCCAGCAGCTTAGCACCGGGACAGGGGTCACAAGGGCAGTTCTTC.

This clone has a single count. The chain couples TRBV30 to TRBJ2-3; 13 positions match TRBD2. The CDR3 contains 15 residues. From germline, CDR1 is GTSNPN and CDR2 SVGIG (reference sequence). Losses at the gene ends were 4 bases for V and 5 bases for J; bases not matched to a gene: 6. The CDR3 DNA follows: TGTGCCTGGACTCCGGGACTAGCGGGAAAAGATACGCAGTATTTT. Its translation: CAWTPGLAGKDTQYF. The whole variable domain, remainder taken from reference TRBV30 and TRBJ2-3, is SQTIHQWPATLVQPVGSPLSLECTVEGTSNPNLYWYRQAAGRGLQLLFYSVGIGQISSEVPQNLSASRPQDRQFILSSKKLLLSDSGFYLCAWTPGLAGKDTQYFGPGTRLTVL.

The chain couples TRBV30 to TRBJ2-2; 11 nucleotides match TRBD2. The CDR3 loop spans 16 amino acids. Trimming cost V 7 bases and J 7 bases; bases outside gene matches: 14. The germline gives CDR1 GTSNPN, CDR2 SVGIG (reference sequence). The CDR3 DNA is TGTGCCTCTCAACTAGCGGGAGCTATGTGGGGCGGGGAGCTGTTTTTT. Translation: CASQLAGAMWGGELFF.

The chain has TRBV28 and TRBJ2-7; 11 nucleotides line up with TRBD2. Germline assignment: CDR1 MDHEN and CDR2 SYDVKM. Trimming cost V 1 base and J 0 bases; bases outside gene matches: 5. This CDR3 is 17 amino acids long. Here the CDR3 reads CASSLLPGLAASYEQYF. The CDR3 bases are TGTGCCAGCAGTTTATTGCCGGGACTAGCGGCCTCCTACGAGCAGTACTTC. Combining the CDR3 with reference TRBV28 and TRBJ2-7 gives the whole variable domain DVKVTQSSRYLVKRTGEKVFLECVQDMDHENMFWYRQDPGLGLRLIYFSYDVKMKEKGDIPEGYSVSREKKERFSLILESASTNQTSMYLCASSLLPGLAASYEQYFGPGTRLTVT.

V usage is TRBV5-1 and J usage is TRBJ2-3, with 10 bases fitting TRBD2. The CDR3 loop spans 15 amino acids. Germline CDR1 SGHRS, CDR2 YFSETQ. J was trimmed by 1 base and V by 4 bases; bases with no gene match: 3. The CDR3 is CASSLLAGRTDTQYF. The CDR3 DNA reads TGCGCCAGCAGCCTACTAGCGGGGCGCACAGATACGCAGTATTTT.

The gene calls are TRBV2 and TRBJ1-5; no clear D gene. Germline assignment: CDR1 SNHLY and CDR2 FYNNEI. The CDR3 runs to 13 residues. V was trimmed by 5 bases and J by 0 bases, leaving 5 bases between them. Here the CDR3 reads CASSQDSNQPQHF. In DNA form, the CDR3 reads TGTGCCAGCAGTCAGGATAGCAATCAGCCCCAGCATTTT.

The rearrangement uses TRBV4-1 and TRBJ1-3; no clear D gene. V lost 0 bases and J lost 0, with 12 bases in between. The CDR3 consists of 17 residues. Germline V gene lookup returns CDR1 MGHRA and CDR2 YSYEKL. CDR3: CASSQDPTESSGNTIYF. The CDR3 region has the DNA TGCGCCAGCAGCCAAGACCCGACGGAGAGCTCTGGAAACACCATATATTTT.

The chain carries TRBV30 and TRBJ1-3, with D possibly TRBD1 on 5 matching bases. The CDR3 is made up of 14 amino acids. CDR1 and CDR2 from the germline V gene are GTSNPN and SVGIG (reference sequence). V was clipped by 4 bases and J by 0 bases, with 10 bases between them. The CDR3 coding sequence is TGTGCCTGGAAGGAGGGGAGCTCTGGAAACACCATATATTTT. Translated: CAWKEGSSGNTIYF. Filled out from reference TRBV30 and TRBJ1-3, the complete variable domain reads SQTIHQWPATLVQPVGSPLSLECTVEGTSNPNLYWYRQAAGRGLQLLFYSVGIGQISSEVPQNLSASRPQDRQFILSSKKLLLSDSGFYLCAWKEGSSGNTIYFGEGSWLTVV.